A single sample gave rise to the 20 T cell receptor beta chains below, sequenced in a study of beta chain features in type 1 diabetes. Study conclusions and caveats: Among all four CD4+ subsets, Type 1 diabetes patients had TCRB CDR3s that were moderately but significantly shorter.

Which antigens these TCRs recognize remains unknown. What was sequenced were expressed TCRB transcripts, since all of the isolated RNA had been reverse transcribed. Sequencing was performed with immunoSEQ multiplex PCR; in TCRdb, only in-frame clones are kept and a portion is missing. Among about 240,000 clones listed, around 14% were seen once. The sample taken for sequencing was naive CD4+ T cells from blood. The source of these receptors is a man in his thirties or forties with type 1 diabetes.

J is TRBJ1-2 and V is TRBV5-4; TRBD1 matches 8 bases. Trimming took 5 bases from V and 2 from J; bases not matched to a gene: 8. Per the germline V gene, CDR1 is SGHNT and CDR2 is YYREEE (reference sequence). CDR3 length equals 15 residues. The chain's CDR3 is CASRSMTGENYGYTF. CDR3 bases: TGTGCCAGCAGATCCATGACAGGGGAAAACTATGGCTACACCTTC.

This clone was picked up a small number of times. The CDR3 DNA reads as TGTGCCAGCAGCCCGCGGACTAGCGGGGGAAGGATGACCCAGTACTTC. Its translation: CASSPRTSGGRMTQYF. This chain uses TRBV7-2 with TRBJ2-5, with 13 bases aligning to TRBD2. Germline trimming cut 5 bases from V and 7 bases from J; bases unmatched to any gene: 10. CDR1 is SGHTA and CDR2 is FQGNSA in the germline V gene. The CDR3 covers 16 residues.

The CDR3 DNA is TGTGCCAGCAGCTTAGACAGGGGCACCCAGCATTTT. Protein product: CASSLDRGTQHF. The rearrangement links TRBV11-2 to TRBJ1-5; possibly TRBD1 for D (6 bases). Trimming left V 0 bases short and J 11 bases short, with 8 bases between. This CDR3 spans 12 amino acids. Germline-derived CDR1 and CDR2 are SGHAT and FQNNGV.

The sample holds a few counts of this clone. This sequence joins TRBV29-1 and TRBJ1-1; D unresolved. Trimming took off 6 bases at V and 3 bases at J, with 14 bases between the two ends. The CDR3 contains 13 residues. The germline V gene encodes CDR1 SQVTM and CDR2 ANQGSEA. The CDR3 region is CSVLHTEDTEAFF. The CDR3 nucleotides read TGCAGCGTCCTCCACACGGAGGACACTGAAGCTTTCTTT.

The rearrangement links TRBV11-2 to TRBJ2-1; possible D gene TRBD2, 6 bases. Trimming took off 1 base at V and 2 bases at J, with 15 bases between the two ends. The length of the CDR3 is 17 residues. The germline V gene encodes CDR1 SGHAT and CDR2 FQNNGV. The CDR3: CASSLVRDSGPYNEQFF. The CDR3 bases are TGTGCCAGCAGCTTAGTCCGGGACTCAGGCCCCTACAATGAGCAGTTCTTC. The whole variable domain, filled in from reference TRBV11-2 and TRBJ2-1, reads EAGVAQSPRYKIIEKRQSVAFWCNPISGHATLYWYQQILGQGPKLLIQFQNNGVVDDSQLPKDRFSAERLKGVDSTLKIQPAKLEDSAVYLCASSLVRDSGPYNEQFFGPGTRLTVL.

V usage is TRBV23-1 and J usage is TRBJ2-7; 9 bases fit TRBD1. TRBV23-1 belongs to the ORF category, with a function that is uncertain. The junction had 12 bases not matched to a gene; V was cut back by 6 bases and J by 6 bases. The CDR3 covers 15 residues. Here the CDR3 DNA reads TGCGCCAGCAGCCCGGGGGGACAGGGTCCCCTCGAGCAGTACTTC. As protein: CASSPGGQGPLEQYF.

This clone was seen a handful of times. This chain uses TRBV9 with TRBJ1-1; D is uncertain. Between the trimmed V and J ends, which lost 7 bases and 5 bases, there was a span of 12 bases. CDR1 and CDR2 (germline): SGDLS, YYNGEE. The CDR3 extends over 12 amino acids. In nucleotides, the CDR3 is TGTGCCAGCCACGGGAGAGGGACTGAAGCTTTCTTT. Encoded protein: CASHGRGTEAFF.

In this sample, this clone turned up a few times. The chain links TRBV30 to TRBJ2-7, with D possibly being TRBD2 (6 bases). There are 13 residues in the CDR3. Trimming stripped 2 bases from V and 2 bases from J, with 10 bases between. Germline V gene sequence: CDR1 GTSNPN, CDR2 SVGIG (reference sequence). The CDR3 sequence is CAWSLAGPYEQYF. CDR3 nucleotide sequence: TGTGCCTGGAGTTTGGCGGGACCCTACGAGCAGTACTTC.

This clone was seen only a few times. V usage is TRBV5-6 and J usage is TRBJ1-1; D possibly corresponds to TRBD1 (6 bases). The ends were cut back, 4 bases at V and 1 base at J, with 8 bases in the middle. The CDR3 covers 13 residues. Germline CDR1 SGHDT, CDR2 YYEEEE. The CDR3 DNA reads TGTGCCAGCAGCCCACAGGGGAACACTGAAGCTTTCTTT. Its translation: CASSPQGNTEAFF.

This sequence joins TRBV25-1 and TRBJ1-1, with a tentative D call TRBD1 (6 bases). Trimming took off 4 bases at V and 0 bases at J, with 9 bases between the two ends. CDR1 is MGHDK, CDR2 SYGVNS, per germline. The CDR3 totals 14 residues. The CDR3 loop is CASSVGQLNTEAFF. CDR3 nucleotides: TGTGCCAGCAGTGTCGGACAGCTGAACACTGAAGCTTTCTTT.

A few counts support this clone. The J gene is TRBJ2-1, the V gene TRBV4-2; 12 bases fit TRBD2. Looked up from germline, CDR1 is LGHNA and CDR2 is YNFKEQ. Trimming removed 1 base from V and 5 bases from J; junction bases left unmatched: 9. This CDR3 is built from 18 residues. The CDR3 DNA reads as TGTGCCAGCAGCCAAGGTGTGGCTAGCGGGAGGGCAGACAATGAGCAGTTCTTC. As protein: CASSQGVASGRADNEQFF.

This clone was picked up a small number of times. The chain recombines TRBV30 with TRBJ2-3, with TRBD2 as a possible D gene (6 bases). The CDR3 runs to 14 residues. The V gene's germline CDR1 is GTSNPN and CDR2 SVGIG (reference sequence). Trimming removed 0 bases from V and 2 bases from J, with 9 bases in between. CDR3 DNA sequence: TGTGCCTGGAGTGTCGGGAGCCTCACAGATACGCAGTATTTT. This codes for CAWSVGSLTDTQYF.

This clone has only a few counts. CDR3 sequence: CASSPSFRFRNEQFF. The CDR3 nucleotides are TGTGCCAGCAGCCCTAGCTTCAGGTTCAGAAATGAGCAGTTCTTC. V is TRBV5-6 and J is TRBJ2-1, with D possibly being TRBD2 (5 bases). The CDR3 consists of 15 residues. V lost 4 bases and J 7 bases, leaving 18 bases between the germline ends. Germline values: CDR1 SGHDT, CDR2 YYEEEE.

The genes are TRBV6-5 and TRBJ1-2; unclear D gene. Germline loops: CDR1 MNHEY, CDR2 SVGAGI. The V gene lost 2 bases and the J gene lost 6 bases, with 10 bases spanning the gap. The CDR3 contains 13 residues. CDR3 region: CASSYGPGHGYTF. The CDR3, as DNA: TGTGCCAGCAGTTACGGGCCAGGTCATGGCTACACCTTC.

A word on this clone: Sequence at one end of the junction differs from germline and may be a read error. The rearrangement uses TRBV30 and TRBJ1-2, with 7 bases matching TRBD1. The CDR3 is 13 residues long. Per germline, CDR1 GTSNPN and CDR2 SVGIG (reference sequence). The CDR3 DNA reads TGTGCCTGGAGTGCACAGGGGAACTCTGGCTACACCTTC. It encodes CAWSAQGNSGYTF.

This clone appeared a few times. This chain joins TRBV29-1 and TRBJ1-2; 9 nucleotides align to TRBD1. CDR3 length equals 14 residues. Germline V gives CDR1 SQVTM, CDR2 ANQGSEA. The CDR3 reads CLVKQIQGARGYTF. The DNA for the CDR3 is TGCCTTGTTAAACAGATACAGGGGGCGCGGGGCTACACCTTC.

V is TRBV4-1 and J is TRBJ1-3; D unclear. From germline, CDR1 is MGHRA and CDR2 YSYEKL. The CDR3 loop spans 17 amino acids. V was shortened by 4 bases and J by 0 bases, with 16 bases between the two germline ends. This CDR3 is CASSRPLSGISGNTIYF. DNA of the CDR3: TGCGCCAGCAGCCGGCCTCTATCCGGGATCTCTGGAAACACCATATATTTT.

This chain's CDR3 is CASSLAPNGGETQYF. CDR3 bases: TGTGCCAGCAGCTTAGCGCCAAACGGAGGGGAGACCCAGTACTTC. The V call is TRBV7-9, the J call TRBJ2-5, with D maybe TRBD2 (6 bases). V lost 0 bases, J lost 5 bases, and 13 bases lay in between. Germline CDR1 reads SEHNR; CDR2 reads FQNEAQ (reference sequence). The CDR3 covers 15 residues. The full variable domain, in which reference TRBV7-9 and TRBJ2-5 provide the parts outside the CDR3, is DTGVSQNPRHKITKRGQNVTFRCDPISEHNRLYWYRQTLGQGPEFLTYFQNEAQLEKSRLLSDRFSAERPKGSFSTLEIQRTEQGDSAMYLCASSLAPNGGETQYFGPGTRLLVL.

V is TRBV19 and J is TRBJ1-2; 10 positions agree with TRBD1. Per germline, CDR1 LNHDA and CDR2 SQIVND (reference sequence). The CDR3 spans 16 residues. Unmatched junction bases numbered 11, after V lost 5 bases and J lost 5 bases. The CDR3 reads CASSPGQGGTFYGYTF. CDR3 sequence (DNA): TGTGCCAGTAGTCCCGGACAGGGGGGAACCTTTTATGGCTACACCTTC.

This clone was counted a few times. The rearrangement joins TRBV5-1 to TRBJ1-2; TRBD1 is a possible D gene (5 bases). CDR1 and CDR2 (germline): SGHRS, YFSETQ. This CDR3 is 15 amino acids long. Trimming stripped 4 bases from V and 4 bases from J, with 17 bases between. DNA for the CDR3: TGCGCCAGCAGCCTGCTGGGGGGTAGTAGCTATGGCTACACCTTC. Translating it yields CASSLLGGSSYGYTF. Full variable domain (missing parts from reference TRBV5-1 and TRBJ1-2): KAGVTQTPRYLIKTRGQQVTLSCSPISGHRSVSWYQQTPGQGLQFLFEYFSETQRNKGNFPGRFSGRQFSNSRSEMNVSTLELGDSALYLCASSLLGGSSYGYTFGSGTRLTVV.